This entry is about one T cell receptor beta chain. In the original workflow: For nucleated cells, counts were estimated from reference gene primer amplification. Some clones are missing from TCRdb's copy, which holds only in-frame ones; the method was immunoSEQ multiplex PCR. That table is the source of V, J and clone size, and D and trimming were worked out from the DNA. The profile shows about 150,000 clones, about four fifths of them singletons. This entry is derived from a study of blood T cell repertoires in COVID-19. Whole-study context: Both acute and convalescent COVID-19 samples were obtained from the United States, Italy and Spain. Sample material is recorded as cDNA or gDNA derived from T cells, B-cell-depleted T cells, or PBMCs.

This receptor was identified in a man aged 18 to 29 with active or convalescent COVID-19. Sequencing used peripheral blood.

For the CDR3, the DNA is TGTGCCAGCAGGAAGACCGGAGCGGGAAACACCATATATTTT. It specifies CASRKTGAGNTIYF. This chain connects TRBV2 to TRBJ1-3; no reliable D call. This CDR3 is 14 amino acids long. V gave up 6 bases and J gave up 4 bases, with 13 bases separating them. The germline V gene has CDR1 SNHLY and CDR2 FYNNEI.